This T cell receptor beta chain was sequenced in a study of T cell repertoires in cytomegalovirus infection. In the study overall: Public TCR beta signature analysis indicated the presence of both CMV infection and matching HLA type. Regarding the study as a whole: Across the ex vivo response, the dominant clonotypes were HLA-C-restricted CMV-specific TCR beta clonotypes. Frequencies of public TCR beta families were cumulated, and this identified carriers of CMV plus the relevant HLA.

TCRdb re-derived calls from the reads in MiXCR, one entry per CDR3 protein. The data show roughly 640,000 distinct CDR3 sequences, 20% to 25% seen once. As regards this clonotype: Its antigen remains unidentified.

Trimming took off 5 bases at V and 5 bases at J, with 12 bases between the two ends. The CDR3 consists of 13 residues. The germline CDR1 and CDR2 sequences are MNHEY and SVGAGI. This rearrangement joins TRBV6-5 to TRBJ1-1; D is ambiguous. The sequenced sample consisted of CD8+ T cells from PBMCs. This clonotype originated in a human donor in good health (CMV status not recorded). Some clones in this sample may be carry-over from other donors' samples. CDR3 sequence: CASSIEPYTEAFF. The CDR3 bases are TGTGCCAGCAGTATTGAGCCCTATACTGAAGCTTTCTTT.